A single sample is the source of the 18 T cell receptor beta chains below, sequenced in a study of blood T cell repertoires in COVID-19. The assay was immunoSEQ multiplex PCR, and TCRdb's table has in-frame clones only and misses some. This sample has hundreds of thousands of clones, with roughly 84% found just once. Sequenced material: peripheral blood. These receptors were obtained from a woman aged 40-49 years who had recovered from COVID-19.

The chain carries TRBV18 and TRBJ2-7, with 9 bases lining up with TRBD2. CDR1 KGHSH and CDR2 LQKENI come from the germline V gene. J was trimmed by 2 bases and V by 1 base; bases with no gene match: 12. The CDR3 is 18 residues long. The CDR3 DNA is TGTGCCAGCTCACCACGGTCACTAGCGGGTAAGGGGACCTACGAGCAGTACTTC. It specifies CASSPRSLAGKGTYEQYF. Full variable domain (rest looked up from reference TRBV18 and TRBJ2-7): NAGVMQNPRHLVRRRGQEARLRCSPMKGHSHVYWYRQLPEEGLKFMVYLQKENIIDESGMPKERFSAEFPKEGPSILRIQQVVRGDSAAYFCASSPRSLAGKGTYEQYFGPGTRLTVT.

Worth noting for this clone: Other DNA sequences from this sample encode an identical CDR3 as well. The V call is TRBV19, the J call TRBJ2-5; 7 nucleotides agree with TRBD1. The CDR3 length is 14 residues. V was clipped by 3 bases and J by 2 bases; unmatched bases: 3. Germline CDR1 and CDR2: LNHDA and SQIVND (reference sequence). In DNA, the CDR3 is TGTGCCAGTAGTATCACAGGGGTTCAAGAGACCCAGTACTTC. It translates to CASSITGVQETQYF.

This sequence joins TRBV5-1 and TRBJ1-1; D remains unclear. Trimming removed 0 bases at V and 1 base at J, with 13 bases between. Germline lookup yields CDR1 SGHRS and CDR2 YFSETQ. CDR3 size: 16 residues. In DNA form, the CDR3 reads TGCGCCAGCAGCTTGGTAGTGGGCATCCCGAACACTGAAGCTTTCTTT. Its translation: CASSLVVGIPNTEAFF.

The V call is TRBV10-3, the J call TRBJ1-4; D may be TRBD1 (6 bases). V was pared by 2 bases and J by 2 bases, with 12 bases between. The CDR3 sequence is 16 residues long. Germline CDR1 reads ENHRY; CDR2 reads SYGVKD. CDR3 DNA sequence: TGTGCCATCAGTGAGCTAAGGGGGAATACTAATGAAAAACTGTTTTTT. Protein: CAISELRGNTNEKLFF.

The count of this clone is one. The CDR3 spells CASSESGQGYGYTF. As DNA, the CDR3 is TGCGCCAGCAGTGAAAGCGGACAGGGGTATGGCTACACCTTC. The J gene is TRBJ1-2, the V gene TRBV10-2; TRBD1 agrees at 9 bases. The CDR3 extends over 14 amino acids. The junction had 4 bases not matched to a gene; V was cut back by 3 bases and J by 5 bases. CDR1 and CDR2 (germline): WSHSY, SAAADI.

This clone occurred once. The chain employs TRBV25-1 and TRBJ1-6; D uncertain. Germline-derived CDR1 and CDR2 are MGHDK and SYGVNS. With 2 bases removed from V and 1 base from J, the gap between germline ends came to 6 bases. The CDR3 contains 15 residues. The CDR3 loop reads CASSEGGSYNSPLHF. The CDR3 DNA is TGTGCCAGCAGTGAAGGAGGGTCCTATAATTCACCCCTCCACTTT.

The rearrangement uses TRBV7-3 and TRBJ2-1, with TRBD2 matching over 9 bases. V was clipped by 5 bases and J by 11 bases; unmatched bases: 10. Germline V gene data show CDR1 as SGHTA and CDR2 as FQGTGA. CDR3 length equals 14 residues. The CDR3 DNA sequence: TGTGCCAGCAGCCCAGATAGCGGGGGTCGAAAGCAGTTCTTC. Protein: CASSPDSGGRKQFF.

The chain employs TRBV4-2 and TRBJ2-2; D uncertain. This CDR3 comprises 16 residues. Looked up from germline, CDR1 is LGHNA and CDR2 is YNFKEQ. The germline V and J ends were trimmed by 0 bases and 1 base, with 9 bases remaining between them. The CDR3 loop reads CASSQDVRQNTGELFF. For the CDR3, the DNA is TGTGCCAGCAGCCAAGACGTGAGACAGAACACCGGGGAGCTGTTTTTT.

V usage is TRBV7-8 and J usage is TRBJ2-7, with D possibly being TRBD2 (7 bases). V lost 5 bases and J 0 bases, leaving 17 bases between the germline ends. Germline lookup yields CDR1 SGHVS and CDR2 FQNEAQ. This CDR3 region has 16 residues. The CDR3 region has the DNA TGTGCCAGCAGCGATAGGGGGGGGAGGAACTCCTACGAGCAGTACTTC. The encoded protein is CASSDRGGRNSYEQYF.

The chain recombines TRBV5-8 with TRBJ2-7; 8 bases line up with TRBD1. The CDR3 has 13 residues. The germline V gene has CDR1 SGHTS and CDR2 YDEGEE. V lost 7 bases and J lost 0; bases outside the gene matches: 3. The CDR3 here is CASRDRGSYEQYF. The CDR3 coding sequence is TGTGCCAGCCGCGACAGGGGCTCCTACGAGCAGTACTTC.

This clone was seen only once. The rearrangement uses TRBV2 and TRBJ2-2, with D maybe TRBD2 (6 bases). This CDR3 region has 12 residues. Per germline, CDR1 SNHLY and CDR2 FYNNEI. Trimming cost V 8 bases and J 8 bases, with 12 bases left between them. The CDR3 here is CASASAGGELFF. The CDR3 coding sequence is TGTGCCAGCGCCTCCGCGGGGGGGGAGCTGTTTTTT. Supplemented by reference TRBV2 and TRBJ2-2, the full variable domain reads EPEVTQTPSHQVTQMGQEVILRCVPISNHLYFYWYRQILGQKVEFLVSFYNNEISEKSEIFDDQFSVERPDGSNFTLKIRSTKLEDSAMYFCASASAGGELFFGEGSRLTVL.

V usage is TRBV25-1 and J usage is TRBJ2-2; the match to TRBD1 covers 9 bases. J was trimmed by 5 bases and V by 1 base; bases with no gene match: 5. Germline V lookup: CDR1 MGHDK, CDR2 SYGVNS. The CDR3 consists of 16 residues. CDR3 DNA: TGTGCCAGCAGTGAATTTGGACAGGGGTTTACCGGGGAGCTGTTTTTT. This sequence encodes CASSEFGQGFTGELFF.

The chain employs TRBV6-5 and TRBJ1-5, with 11 bases aligning to TRBD1. With 6 bases clipped from V and 4 bases from J, the junction kept 5 bases outside the gene matches. Germline lookup yields CDR1 MNHEY and CDR2 SVGAGI. CDR3 size: 15 residues. The CDR3 bases are TGTGCCAGCAGGCCGGACAGGGGGCCAAATCAGCCCCAGCATTTT. Its protein product is CASRPDRGPNQPQHF.

V gene TRBV27 combines with J gene TRBJ2-7, with 7 bases fitting TRBD1. The CDR3 runs to 16 residues. Trimming at V came to 4 bases and at J to 4 bases, leaving 13 bases not matched to a gene. Germline CDR1 is MNHEY and CDR2 is SMNVEV (reference sequence). The CDR3 region has the DNA TGTGCCAGCAGTTCTACCGACAGGGCCGGGCGGTACGAGCAGTACTTC. Its protein is CASSSTDRAGRYEQYF.

This rearrangement joins TRBV28 to TRBJ2-1, with 8 bases that match TRBD1. Germline V CDR1 and CDR2: MDHEN, SYDVKM. V shed 4 bases and J 0 bases; nucleotides not matched to a gene: 5. The CDR3 has 16 residues. In DNA, the CDR3 is TGTGCCAGCAGTTCGCCGGGACAGGCCTCCTACAATGAGCAGTTCTTC. Its protein is CASSSPGQASYNEQFF.

The V and J genes are TRBV7-2 and TRBJ2-5; TRBD2 aligns across 12 bases. V was pared by 8 bases and J by 5 bases, with 6 bases of the junction left unmatched. The CDR3 covers 14 residues. Germline assignment: CDR1 SGHTA and CDR2 FQGNSA. CDR3 region: CASRKTSGGETQYF. The CDR3 nucleotides read TGTGCCAGCCGTAAAACTAGCGGGGGGGAGACCCAGTACTTC. The complete variable domain, with remaining parts taken from reference TRBV7-2 and TRBJ2-5, reads GAGVSQSPSNKVTEKGKDVELRCDPISGHTALYWYRQSLGQGLEFLIYFQGNSAPDKSGLPSDRFSAERTGGSVSTLTIQRTQQEDSAVYLCASRKTSGGETQYFGPGTRLLVL.

The chain employs TRBV5-6 and TRBJ1-2; maybe TRBD1 (6 bases). Trimming pared 4 bases from V and 0 bases from J, leaving 19 bases between. The CDR3 is 17 amino acids. Germline V gene lookup returns CDR1 SGHDT and CDR2 YYEEEE. The chain's CDR3 is CASSGGGGSLANYGYTF. CDR3 DNA: TGTGCCAGCAGCGGGGGCGGGGGCTCCCTAGCTAACTATGGCTACACCTTC.

This chain's CDR3 is CASSDQPGQITDTQYF. In nucleotides, the CDR3 is TGTGCCAGCAGTGACCAGCCGGGACAAATCACAGATACGCAGTATTTT. V usage is TRBV6-1 and J usage is TRBJ2-3; maybe TRBD1 (6 bases). Germline V gene sequence: CDR1 MNHNS, CDR2 SASEGT. Trimming removed 3 bases at V and 2 bases at J, with 15 bases between. The CDR3 totals 16 residues.